The T cell receptor beta chain under discussion was sequenced for a study of MAIT cells during Salmonella Paratyphi A infection (dated by TCRdb to 2016 to 2017). For the study in its entirety: Adult volunteers aged 18 to 60 ingested a single dose of 1-5x10^3 CFU of S. Paratyphi A strain NVGH308. Starting at diagnosis, the diagnosed volunteers took ciprofloxacin 500 mg twice daily for 14 days.

The time point label for this specimen denotes: before S. Paratyphi A challenge (baseline). MAIT cells were defined as Valpha7.2+ CD161+ T cells and were identified and sorted by flow cytometry. Circulating MAIT cell TCRbeta repertoires were profiled longitudinally in six volunteers who developed enteric fever after controlled oral challenge with live Salmonella Paratyphi A. Every diagnosed volunteer provided MAIT cell samples at three timepoints: pre-infection, mid-infection and post-infection. A diagnosis of enteric fever required Paratyphi A bacteremia and/or a persistent fever above 38 degrees C that lasted more than 12 hours. Infection was diagnosed in challenged volunteers between day 4 and day 7 after challenge. For RNA extraction, between 5,000 and 10,000 MAIT cells per sample were sorted directly into RNAqueous-Micro lysis buffer. Lymphoprep gradient centrifugation was used to isolate peripheral blood mononuclear cells from both the blood samples and the leukocyte cones. Cells were sorted on either a BD FACSAria Fusion or a BD FACSAria III sorter.

Measured from the cysteine to the phenylalanine, the CDR3 is 17 residues long. Only CDR3 DNA is held: 51 bases, read in frame from base 1. The V end gives up 6 bases and the J end 4 bases, leaving 15 bases in the junction not matched to a gene. In the germline V gene (reference sequence), CDR1 corresponds to DFQATT and CDR2 to SNEGSKA. Concerning this clonotype: Its cognate antigen has yet to be identified. Base qualities are missing; no much larger clone stands one base away.

Library construction relied on 5' RACE. Two rounds of PCR with Phusion High-Fidelity polymerase amplified TCRbeta, with sample-specific barcodes added in the primers. TCRbeta libraries were made through template-switch cDNA synthesis using SMARTScribe reverse transcriptase and a TRBC-specific primer. The barcoded samples were pooled and then prepared using the NEBNext Ultra DNA Library Prep Kit for Illumina. Libraries were sequenced on an Illumina MiSeq with the MiSeq reagent kit v2, 300 cycles. The source study handled its data this way. Reads were demultiplexed by barcode with Jemultiplexer and were aligned with MiTCR using default parameters. VDJtools removed non-functional sequences, and clonotypes were defined by amino acid sequence, with clonotype frequencies based on assigned sequence reads. In the clonal space homeostasis analysis, clonotypes were grouped by frequency into over-represented (0.05-1), large, medium and small bins. Through fastp at Q25 and MiXCR, TCRdb rebuilt clones from the public reads, retaining in-frame beta chains. Rows matching on CDR3 protein sequence are summarized as one entry with the most common DNA and genes. It is TCRdb's table, rather than the study itself, that gives the V and J calls and clone size. The sample table records just over 1,400 distinct CDR3 sequences; around 50% of these occur just once. Approximately 38% of the sample is in the top ten clones.

Overall study results and their limits: Although the availability of volunteer samples limited sample sizes, the sizes were judged adequate for detecting differences between groups. Compared with healthy controls, diagnosed volunteers had more expansion or contraction among the top five MAIT clonotypes (around 0.5 versus 0.13), suggesting that infection reshaped the repertoire. MAIT cell TRBV usage was oligoclonal with a preference for TRBV20 and TRBV6, and infection did not appear to change this usage. The space taken up by over-represented MAIT clonotypes dropped significantly from baseline to mid-infection (around 0.15 to 0.10), while post-infection showed no significant difference.

This chain is built from TRBV20-1 and TRBJ2-1; a stretch of 10 junction bases matches TRBD1. This receptor was taken from a person aged 18 to 70 who was deliberately infected with Salmonella Paratyphi A in a paratyphoid fever challenge study. Here the sequenced sample was MAIT cells from blood, taken at the first sampling point of the challenge study. The CDR3: CSASGHSGTGDYNEQFF. Read as DNA, the sequence is TGCAGTGCCAGCGGACACTCCGGGACAGGGGATTACAATGAGCAGTTCTTC.